A selection of T cell receptor beta chains follows, all from one sample in a study of T cells in Graves' hyperthyroidism and ophthalmopathy. Via MiXCR, TCRdb re-called the multiplex PCR reads, giving one row per CDR3 protein. The table lists more than 550,000 distinct CDR3 sequences, about 17% of them singletons. Sequencing was carried out using blood. The receptor source for this set is a woman aged 50 to 60 with Graves' hyperthyroidism that later progressed to Graves' ophthalmopathy. The conserved cysteine and the conserved F or W are not part of the CDR3 here. The D gene is left open where the match is weak.

D gene: -; V gene: TRBV5-1; CDR3 protein: ASSLRVYRAGELF
D gene: TRBD2; V gene: TRBV5-1; CDR3 protein: ASSLVGGAGKTQY
D gene: TRBD2; V gene: TRBV19; CDR3 protein: ASRSSGGNTGELF
D gene: TRBD1; V gene: TRBV20-1; CDR3 protein: SARDSGTGWPSTGELF
D gene: -; V gene: TRBV9; CDR3 protein: ASSVGGTIY
D gene: -; V gene: TRBV7-6; CDR3 protein: ASSNEKGGGLIQF
D gene: -; V gene: TRBV3-1; CDR3 protein: ASSPFRSGELF
D gene: -; V gene: TRBV10-3; CDR3 protein: AIGGGETQY
D gene: TRBD1; V gene: TRBV6-1; CDR3 protein: ASRRTGREQY
D gene: -; V gene: TRBV20-1; CDR3 protein: SASLREETQY
D gene: TRBD2; V gene: TRBV13; CDR3 protein: ASSLGLGASGGTQY
D gene: TRBD1; V gene: TRBV20-1; CDR3 protein: SASSSDRANYGYT
D gene: -; V gene: TRBV14; CDR3 protein: ASSQDLAAHETQY
D gene: -; V gene: TRBV20-1; CDR3 protein: SASGGGDTQY
D gene: -; V gene: TRBV27; CDR3 protein: ASSLGGYQPQH
D gene: TRBD2; V gene: TRBV27; CDR3 protein: ASSLTGLATEQY
D gene: -; V gene: TRBV7-7; CDR3 protein: ASSPGGLVSEQF
D gene: -; V gene: TRBV11-2; CDR3 protein: ASSLDLGDTYGYT
D gene: -; V gene: TRBV12-3/TRBV12-4; CDR3 protein: ASSLGWDWSSYEQY
D gene: TRBD1; V gene: TRBV10-3; CDR3 protein: AISASGQTVPNEQY
D gene: -; V gene: TRBV9; CDR3 protein: ASSVWTGTDTQY
D gene: -; V gene: TRBV4-1; CDR3 protein: ASSQDQGLSVEQY
D gene: -; V gene: TRBV12-3/TRBV12-4; CDR3 protein: ASRQGQKNTEAF
D gene: TRBD1; V gene: TRBV9; CDR3 protein: ASSLLTGGYSYEQY
D gene: -; V gene: TRBV3-1; CDR3 protein: ASSQESGDNEQF
D gene: TRBD2; V gene: TRBV6-1; CDR3 protein: ASRAPPGLDRETQY
D gene: -; V gene: TRBV18; CDR3 protein: ASSTGSRGPEAF
D gene: -; V gene: TRBV3-1; CDR3 protein: ATWTGTGELF
D gene: -; V gene: TRBV6-2/TRBV6-3; CDR3 protein: ASSAIAGVGDYGF
D gene: TRBD1; V gene: TRBV7-2; CDR3 protein: ASSGPRDRMNTEAF
D gene: -; V gene: TRBV6-2/TRBV6-3; CDR3 protein: ASQAGGRGYGYT
D gene: -; V gene: TRBV18; CDR3 protein: ASSPTIGPEAF
D gene: TRBD2; V gene: TRBV11-3; CDR3 protein: ASSLGASGGTYEQY
D gene: -; V gene: TRBV30; CDR3 protein: AWTDEVDGYT
D gene: TRBD1; V gene: TRBV11-2; CDR3 protein: ASSGDRGRSGSYEQY
D gene: -; V gene: TRBV6-5; CDR3 protein: ASSYSTRSTGDYGYT
D gene: TRBD1; V gene: TRBV27; CDR3 protein: ASSLPGTGGGTQY
D gene: -; V gene: TRBV20-1; CDR3 protein: SGGGANVLT
D gene: -; V gene: TRBV7-8; CDR3 protein: ASSPAAGSDTQY
D gene: -; V gene: TRBV20-1; CDR3 protein: SAQDGYSNQPQH
D gene: -; V gene: TRBV6-1; CDR3 protein: ASGGTEEGYTQY
D gene: -; V gene: TRBV27; CDR3 protein: ASSQRDFSYEQY
D gene: TRBD1; V gene: TRBV20-1; CDR3 protein: SATQDRGYNEQF
D gene: -; V gene: TRBV9; CDR3 protein: ASSVEVGTSTDTQY
D gene: -; V gene: TRBV19; CDR3 protein: ASSMGSRGPALF
D gene: TRBD1; V gene: TRBV19; CDR3 protein: ASRRQGVGNQPQH
D gene: -; V gene: TRBV20-1; CDR3 protein: SARDQADRGYNEKLF
D gene: TRBD2; V gene: TRBV11-1; CDR3 protein: ASSLTSGGPSSYNEQF
D gene: TRBD1; V gene: TRBV15; CDR3 protein: ATSRRTGQGHGHEQY